What follows describes a single T cell receptor beta chain. The source of the sample is a study of blood T cell repertoires in COVID-19. At the level of the study: Acute-phase and convalescent COVID-19 samples originated in the United States, Italy and Spain. The cDNA or gDNA used as material had been derived from T cells, B-cell-depleted T cells, or PBMCs.

Trimming shortened V by 5 bases and J by 10 bases, and 9 bases separated the two germline ends. Germline lookup yields CDR1 SNHLY and CDR2 FYNNEI. The CDR3 runs 12 residues. Study processing details: Reference gene primer amplification yielded estimated nucleated cell counts. Produced via immunoSEQ multiplex PCR; TCRdb's table is partial and in-frame only. D and trimming come from the DNA, and the V and J calls and clone size come from that table. This repertoire shows about 300,000 clones, 80% to 90% found once; its top ten account for 1.2%. The rearrangement joins TRBV2 to TRBJ1-6, with D uncertain. The source of this sequence is a woman in her forties or fifties with acute or convalescent COVID-19. The material sequenced was peripheral blood. CDR3 loop: CASSKQQSPLHF. In nucleotides, the CDR3 is TGTGCCAGCAGTAAACAACAGTCACCCCTCCACTTT.